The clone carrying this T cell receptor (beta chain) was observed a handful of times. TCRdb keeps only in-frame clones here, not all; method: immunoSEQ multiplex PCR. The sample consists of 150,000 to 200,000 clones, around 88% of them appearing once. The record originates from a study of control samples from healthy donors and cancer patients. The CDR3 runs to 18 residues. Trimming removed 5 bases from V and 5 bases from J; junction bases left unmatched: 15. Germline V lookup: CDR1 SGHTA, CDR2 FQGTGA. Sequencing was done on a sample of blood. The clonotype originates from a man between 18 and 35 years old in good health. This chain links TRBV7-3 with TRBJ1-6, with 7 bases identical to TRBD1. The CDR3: CASSLGPQGGWNNSPLHF. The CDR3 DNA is TGTGCCAGCAGCCTGGGGCCCCAGGGGGGTTGGAATAATTCACCCCTCCACTTT.